The 10 T cell receptor beta chains presented below share a single source sample, sequenced in a study of T cell repertoires in cytomegalovirus infection. TCRdb ran MiXCR on the reads and lists one entry per CDR3 protein. The table lists 150,000 to 200,000 distinct CDR3 sequences, approximately 15% of them singletons. Sequencing was carried out using PBMCs. Receptors were obtained from a human donor in good health (CMV status not recorded). Some clones in this sample may be carry-over from other donors' samples.

This clonotype was seen a handful of times. The J gene is TRBJ2-6, the V gene TRBV7-9, with D hard to call. Germline CDR1 is SEHNR and CDR2 is FQNEAQ (reference sequence). Deletions cut 5 bases from V and 0 bases from J, with 5 bases between. The CDR3 is 14 residues long. The CDR3 coding sequence is TGTGCCAGCAGCCATAGCTCTGGGGCCAACGTCCTGACTTTC. It specifies CASSHSSGANVLTF.

The sample holds many counts of this clonotype. The rearrangement uses TRBV6-1 and TRBJ1-5; D unclear. The CDR3 runs 14 residues. Germline-derived CDR1 and CDR2 are MNHNS and SASEGT. Trimming stripped 5 bases from V and 4 bases from J, with 12 bases between. CDR3 residues: CASSLKPGNQPQHF. CDR3 bases: TGTGCCAGCAGTCTAAAGCCCGGGAATCAGCCCCAGCATTTT.

This clonotype was observed many times. The genes are TRBV7-8 and TRBJ1-1, with unresolved D. Deletions cut 6 bases from V and 1 base from J, with 6 bases between. There are 12 residues in the CDR3. Looked up from germline, CDR1 is SGHVS and CDR2 is FQNEAQ. CDR3 loop: CASRTWNTEAFF. DNA of the CDR3: TGTGCCAGCAGAACCTGGAACACTGAAGCTTTCTTT.

This clonotype has ten or more counts. The J gene is TRBJ1-3, the V gene TRBV4-1; D is undetermined. V was pared by 0 bases and J by 5 bases, with 14 bases between. There are 16 residues in the CDR3. The germline gives CDR1 MGHRA, CDR2 YSYEKL. The CDR3 region is CASSQDDRRDRNTIYF. The DNA of the CDR3 is TGCGCCAGCAGCCAAGATGACCGAAGAGATAGAAACACCATATATTTT.

This clonotype was detected many times. The CDR3 DNA reads as TGTGCCAGCAGCTTCCGGCAGGCGAACACCTTC. It specifies CASSFRQANTF. The chain joins TRBV7-2 to TRBJ1-2, with D uncertain. The V and J ends lost 3 bases and 12 bases respectively, with 11 bases between them. CDR1 and CDR2 from the germline V gene are SGHTA and FQGNSA. The CDR3 has 11 residues.

This clonotype has at least ten counts. Sequence at one end of the junction differs from germline and may be a read error. This chain uses TRBV7-2 with TRBJ2-1, with 8 bases fitting TRBD2. The CDR3 totals 14 residues. The germline V gene has CDR1 SGHTA and CDR2 FQGNSA. The DNA of the CDR3 is TGTGCCAGCAGCCTAGCGGGCGGAGCGCATGAGCAGTTCTTC. Protein sequence: CASSLAGGAHEQFF. Combining the CDR3 with reference TRBV7-2 and TRBJ2-1 gives the whole variable domain GAGVSQSPSNKVTEKGKDVELRCDPISGHTALYWYRQSLGQGLEFLIYFQGNSAPDKSGLPSDRFSAERTGGSVSTLTIQRTQQEDSAVYLCASSLAGGAHEQFFGPGTRLTVL.

CDR3 residues: CASSALRGSSYNEQFF. The CDR3 DNA follows: TGTGCCAGCAGTGCCCTGAGGGGGAGCTCCTACAATGAGCAGTTCTTC. The chain joins TRBV6-1 to TRBJ2-1; possible D gene TRBD1, 6 bases. CDR1 is MNHNS, CDR2 SASEGT, per germline. Trimming shortened V by 4 bases and J by 0 bases, and 13 bases separated the two germline ends. CDR3 length: 16 amino acids.

The rearrangement joins TRBV3-1 to TRBJ2-3; tentatively, D is TRBD2 (5 bases). The germline CDR1 and CDR2 sequences are LGHDT and YNNKEL (reference sequence). V lost 4 bases and J lost 3, with 17 bases in between. This CDR3 is built from 16 residues. The CDR3 reads CASSPRRSEGTDTQYF. The CDR3 coding sequence is TGTGCCAGCAGCCCCCGGAGGAGCGAGGGAACAGATACGCAGTATTTT.

Details on this clonotype: This may stem from a read error, because a much larger clone lies one nucleotide away. CDR3: CAGSGWRNTEAFF. The DNA for the CDR3 is TGCGCCGGCAGCGGGTGGCGGAACACTGAAGCTTTCTTT. The chain employs TRBV5-1 and TRBJ1-1, with D unresolved. The germline V gene has CDR1 SGHRS and CDR2 YFSETQ. The CDR3 loop spans 13 amino acids.

The sample holds many counts of this clonotype. The chain combines TRBV12-3 or TRBV12-4 with TRBJ1-1, with D perhaps matching TRBD1 (5 bases). The length of the CDR3 is 12 residues. Trimming shortened V by 3 bases and J by 10 bases, and 12 bases separated the two germline ends. The CDR3, as DNA: TGTGCCAGCAGTTTTTCTCAGGGAACAGCTTTCTTT. Its protein product is CASSFSQGTAFF.